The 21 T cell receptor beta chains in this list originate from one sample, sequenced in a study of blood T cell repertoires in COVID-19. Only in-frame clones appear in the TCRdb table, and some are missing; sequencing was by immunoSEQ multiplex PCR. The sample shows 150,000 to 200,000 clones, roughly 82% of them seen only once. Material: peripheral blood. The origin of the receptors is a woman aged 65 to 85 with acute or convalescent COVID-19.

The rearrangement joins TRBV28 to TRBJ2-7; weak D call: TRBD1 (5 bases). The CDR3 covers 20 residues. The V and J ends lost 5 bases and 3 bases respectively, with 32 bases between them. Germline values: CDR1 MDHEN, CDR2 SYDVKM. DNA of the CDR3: TGTGCCAGCAGTAATTTCCTCTACCCCCCCGGACACCGTCCCTACTACGAGCAGTACTTC. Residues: CASSNFLYPPGHRPYYEQYF. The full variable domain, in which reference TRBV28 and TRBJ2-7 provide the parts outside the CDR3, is DVKVTQSSRYLVKRTGEKVFLECVQDMDHENMFWYRQDPGLGLRLIYFSYDVKMKEKGDIPEGYSVSREKKERFSLILESASTNQTSMYLCASSNFLYPPGHRPYYEQYFGPGTRLTVT.

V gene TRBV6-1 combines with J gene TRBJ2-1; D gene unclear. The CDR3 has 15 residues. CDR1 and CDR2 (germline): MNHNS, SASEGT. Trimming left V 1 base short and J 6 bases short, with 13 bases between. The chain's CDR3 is CASSEDQKNRNEQFF. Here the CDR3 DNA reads TGTGCCAGCAGTGAAGATCAGAAGAATCGCAATGAGCAGTTCTTC.

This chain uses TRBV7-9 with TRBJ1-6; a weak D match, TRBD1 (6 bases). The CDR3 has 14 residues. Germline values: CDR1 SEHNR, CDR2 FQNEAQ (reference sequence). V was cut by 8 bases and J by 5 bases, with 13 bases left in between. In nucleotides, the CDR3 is TGTGCCAGCGGGGCACAGGGTAATAATTCACCCCTCCACTTT. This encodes CASGAQGNNSPLHF.

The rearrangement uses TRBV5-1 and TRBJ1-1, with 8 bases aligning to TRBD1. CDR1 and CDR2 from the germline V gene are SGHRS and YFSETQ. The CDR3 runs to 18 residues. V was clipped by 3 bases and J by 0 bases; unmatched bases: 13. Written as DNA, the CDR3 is TGCGCCAGCAGCTCCCATCTAGGACAGGGCGGAGTGAACACTGAAGCTTTCTTT. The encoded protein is CASSSHLGQGGVNTEAFF.

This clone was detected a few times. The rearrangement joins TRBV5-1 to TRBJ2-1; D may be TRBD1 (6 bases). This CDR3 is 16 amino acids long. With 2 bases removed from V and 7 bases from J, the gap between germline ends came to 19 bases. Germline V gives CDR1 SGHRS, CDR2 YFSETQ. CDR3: CASSLGTGFLGNEQFF. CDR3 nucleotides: TGCGCCAGCAGCTTAGGCACAGGGTTTCTTGGGAATGAGCAGTTCTTC.

The CDR3 is CASSPLATGANVLTF. CDR3 nucleotide sequence: TGTGCCAGCAGCCCCCTAGCGACTGGGGCCAACGTCCTGACTTTC. V gene TRBV5-6 combines with J gene TRBJ2-6; a possible D gene is TRBD2 (6 bases). This CDR3 region has 15 residues. CDR1 is SGHDT, CDR2 YYEEEE, per germline. Deletions cut 4 bases from V and 2 bases from J, with 10 bases between.

CDR3 nucleotide sequence: TGTGCCAGCAGCTTAGCTTCAAGGGCAGGGGGCGCGGAGACCCAGTACTTC. Translation gives CASSLASRAGGAETQYF. The chain uses TRBV11-2 and TRBJ2-5, with TRBD1 identical over 8 bases. J lost 5 bases, V lost 1 base, and 12 bases had no gene match. This CDR3 comprises 17 residues. In germline, CDR1 is SGHAT, CDR2 FQNNGV.

The CDR3 DNA sequence: TGTGCCAGCAGTCTGACCGGGACAGGGTCCCTATACGAGCAGTACTTC. Protein product: CASSLTGTGSLYEQYF. The gene calls are TRBV7-8 and TRBJ2-7, with 9 bases that match TRBD1. Germline CDR1 is SGHVS and CDR2 is FQNEAQ. Trimming at V came to 6 bases and at J to 4 bases, leaving 13 bases not matched to a gene. This CDR3 is 16 amino acids long.

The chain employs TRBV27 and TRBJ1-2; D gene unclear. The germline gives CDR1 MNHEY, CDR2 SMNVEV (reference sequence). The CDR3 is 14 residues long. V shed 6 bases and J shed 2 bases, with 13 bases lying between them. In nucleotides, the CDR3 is TGTGCCAGCAGGTTGGCACAGTCCAACTATGGCTACACCTTC. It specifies CASRLAQSNYGYTF.

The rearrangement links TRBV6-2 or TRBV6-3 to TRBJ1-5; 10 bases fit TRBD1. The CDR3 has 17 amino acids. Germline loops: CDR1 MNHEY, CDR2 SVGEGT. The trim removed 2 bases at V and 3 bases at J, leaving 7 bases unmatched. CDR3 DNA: TGTGCCAGCAGTTACCTTGCGGGACAGGGGAACAATCAGCCCCAGCATTTT. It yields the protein CASSYLAGQGNNQPQHF.

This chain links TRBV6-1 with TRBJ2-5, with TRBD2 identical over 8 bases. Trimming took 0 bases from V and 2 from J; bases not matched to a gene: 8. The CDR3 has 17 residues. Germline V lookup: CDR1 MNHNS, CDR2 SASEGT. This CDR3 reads CASSEARTSGQQETQYF. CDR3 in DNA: TGTGCCAGCAGTGAAGCGCGAACTAGCGGACAACAAGAGACCCAGTACTTC.

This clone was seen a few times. CDR3 residues: CASSLNLAGGETQYF. For the CDR3, the DNA is TGTGCCAGCAGCCTTAATCTAGCGGGAGGGGAGACCCAGTACTTC. The chain joins TRBV14 to TRBJ2-5, with 12 bases lining up with TRBD2. This CDR3 has 15 residues. The junction had 5 bases not matched to a gene; V was cut back by 4 bases and J by 5 bases. Germline V lookup: CDR1 SGHDN, CDR2 FVKESK.

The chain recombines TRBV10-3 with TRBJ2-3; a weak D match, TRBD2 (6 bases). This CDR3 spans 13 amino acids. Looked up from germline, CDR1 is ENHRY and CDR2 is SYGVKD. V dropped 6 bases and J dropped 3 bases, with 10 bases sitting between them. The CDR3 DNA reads TGTGCCATCAGGGTGGAGGGGACAGATACGCAGTATTTT. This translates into CAIRVEGTDTQYF.

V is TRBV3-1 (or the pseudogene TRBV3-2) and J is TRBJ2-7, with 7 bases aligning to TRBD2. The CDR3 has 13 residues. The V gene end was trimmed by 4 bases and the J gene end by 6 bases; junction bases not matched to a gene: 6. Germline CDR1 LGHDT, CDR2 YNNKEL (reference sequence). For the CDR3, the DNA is TGTGCCAGCAGCCTAGGCGGACTAGGCGAGCAGTACTTC. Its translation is CASSLGGLGEQYF.

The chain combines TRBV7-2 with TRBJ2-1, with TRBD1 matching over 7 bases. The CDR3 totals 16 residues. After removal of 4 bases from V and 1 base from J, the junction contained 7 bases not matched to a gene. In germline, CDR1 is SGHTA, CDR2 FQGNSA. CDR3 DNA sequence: TGTGCCAGCAGCTCACCCCGGACAGGTTCCTACAATGAGCAGTTCTTC. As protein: CASSSPRTGSYNEQFF.

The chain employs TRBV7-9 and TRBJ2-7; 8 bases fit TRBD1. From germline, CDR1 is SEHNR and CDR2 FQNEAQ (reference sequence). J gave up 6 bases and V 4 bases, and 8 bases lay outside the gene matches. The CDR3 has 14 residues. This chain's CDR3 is CASSSEDRVAEQYF. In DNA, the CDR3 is TGTGCCAGCAGCTCCGAGGACAGGGTAGCCGAGCAGTACTTC.

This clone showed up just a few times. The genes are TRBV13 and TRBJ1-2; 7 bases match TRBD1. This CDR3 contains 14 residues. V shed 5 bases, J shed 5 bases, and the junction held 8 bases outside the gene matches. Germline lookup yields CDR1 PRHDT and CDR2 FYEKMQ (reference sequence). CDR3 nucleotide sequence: TGTGCCAGCAGCCAAGACAGGGATGGTTATGGCTACACCTTC. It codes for CASSQDRDGYGYTF.

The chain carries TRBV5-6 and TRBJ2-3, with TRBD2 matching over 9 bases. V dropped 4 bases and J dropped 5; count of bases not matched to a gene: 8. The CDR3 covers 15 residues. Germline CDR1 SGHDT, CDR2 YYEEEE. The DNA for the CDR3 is TGTGCCAGCAGCCCGGGACTAGCTTGGGAAGATACGCAGTATTTT. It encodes CASSPGLAWEDTQYF.

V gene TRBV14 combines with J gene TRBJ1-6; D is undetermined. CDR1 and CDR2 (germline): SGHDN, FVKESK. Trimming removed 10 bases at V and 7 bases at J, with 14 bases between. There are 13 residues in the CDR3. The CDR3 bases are TGTGCCACCCAAGCCCGGGGAAATTCACCCCTCCACTTT. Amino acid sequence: CATQARGNSPLHF.

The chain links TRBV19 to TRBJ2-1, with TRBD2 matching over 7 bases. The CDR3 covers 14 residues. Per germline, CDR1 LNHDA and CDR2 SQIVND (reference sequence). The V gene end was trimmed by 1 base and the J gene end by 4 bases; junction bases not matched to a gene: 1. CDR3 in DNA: TGTGCCAGTAGTATAGTGGGACTATACAATGAGCAGTTCTTC. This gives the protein CASSIVGLYNEQFF.

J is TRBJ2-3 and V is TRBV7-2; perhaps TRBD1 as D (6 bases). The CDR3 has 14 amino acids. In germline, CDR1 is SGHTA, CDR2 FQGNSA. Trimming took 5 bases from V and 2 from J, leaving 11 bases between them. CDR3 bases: TGTGCCAGCAGCCGCAGGGGCCCCACAGATACGCAGTATTTT. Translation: CASSRRGPTDTQYF.